The T cell receptor beta chain described here comes from a study of T cell repertoires in cytomegalovirus infection. TCRdb re-called the reads through MiXCR, storing one row per CDR3 protein. This sample carries about 180,000 distinct CDR3 sequences, about an eighth of them seen once, and the ten largest clones take 27%. Trimming took 2 bases from V and 6 from J; bases not matched to a gene: 7. In germline, CDR1 is MNHNY, CDR2 SVGAGI (reference sequence). The CDR3 runs 15 residues. This clonotype occurred many times. The receptor comes from a human donor in good health (CMV status not recorded). Some clones in this sample may be carry-over from other donors' samples. The chain recombines TRBV6-6 with TRBJ2-7; 10 bases map to TRBD1. Sequenced input: PBMCs. CDR3 in amino acids: CASSYGGQGLGEQYF. Here the CDR3 DNA reads TGTGCCAGCAGTTACGGGGGACAGGGGTTGGGCGAGCAGTACTTC.